This T cell receptor beta chain was sequenced during a study of blood T cell repertoires in COVID-19. As for the study in general: Sites across the United States, Italy and Spain contributed samples from acute and convalescent COVID-19. T cells, B-cell-depleted T cells, or PBMCs provided the cDNA or gDNA that served as material.

Per the study methods: It was from reference gene primer amplification that nucleated cell counts were estimated. Profiling relied on immunoSEQ multiplex PCR, and the TCRdb table lists in-frame clones only, not all of them. Clone size and V and J calls were adopted from that table, with D and trimming inferred from the DNA. Found here are some 100,000 clones, 80% to 90% of them singletons; the top ten hold 5.2%. J was trimmed by 4 bases and V by 5 bases; bases with no gene match: 10. The CDR3 consists of 16 residues. Looked up from germline, CDR1 is LNHDA and CDR2 is SQIVND (reference sequence). This TCR came from a woman older than 75 with active COVID-19. V is TRBV19 and J is TRBJ2-7, with 11 bases aligning to TRBD2. The sequenced material came from peripheral blood. The CDR3 protein is CASSFSPGTSGYEQYF. For the CDR3, the DNA is TGTGCCAGTAGTTTCTCCCCCGGGACTAGCGGTTACGAGCAGTACTTC.